These 32 T cell receptor beta chains came from one sample sequenced in a study of CD8 T cells in Susac syndrome (dated by TCRdb to the late 2010s). Library preparation was by the immunoSEQ multiplex PCR assay. RNA was extracted using the RNeasy kit, and about 0.45 to 1 ug of the RNA was reverse transcribed with random hexamers. TCRdb itself trimmed the public reads at Q25 with fastp, ran MiXCR and retained productive beta chains. Rows are unified per CDR3 protein, each entry keeping the most common DNA and genes. The sample data list hundreds of thousands of distinct CDR3 sequences, and around 83% of these were observed just once. The ten biggest clones cover 0.11% of the sample. The sequenced sample was CD8+ T cells from PBMCs. The receptors were gathered from a human donor with multiple sclerosis.

The J gene is TRBJ2-1, the V gene TRBV6-2 or TRBV6-3; 12 bases match TRBD2. V dropped 7 bases and J dropped 4; count of bases not matched to a gene: 5. CDR1 and CDR2 from the germline V gene are MNHEY and SVGEGT. This CDR3 has 15 residues. CDR3 amino acids: CASKRLAGAYNEQFF. The CDR3 DNA is TGTGCCAGCAAGAGACTAGCGGGGGCTTACAATGAGCAGTTCTTC.

J is TRBJ1-6 and V is TRBV7-9; 7 bases agree with TRBD1. Germline CDR1 and CDR2: SEHNR and FQNEAQ (reference sequence). Unmatched junction bases numbered 13, after V lost 5 bases and J lost 12 bases. CDR3 length: 15 residues. The CDR3 loop is CASSPRDSGVRPLHF. As DNA, the CDR3 is TGTGCCAGCAGCCCCCGGGACAGCGGAGTTCGACCCCTCCACTTT.

The chain is built from TRBV20-1 and TRBJ2-1; D not resolved. CDR1 is DFQATT, CDR2 SNEGSKA, per germline (reference sequence). Trimming removed 3 bases at V and 1 base at J, with 10 bases between. CDR3 length equals 14 residues. The CDR3 DNA sequence: TGCAGTGCTAGTTCTGCGCATTCCTACAATGAGCAGTTCTTC. This encodes CSASSAHSYNEQFF.

In this sample, this clonotype turned up a few times. The rearrangement links TRBV27 to TRBJ2-7; 10 bases agree with TRBD2. The ends lost 8 bases at V and 7 bases at J; junction bases unmatched: 8. CDR1 is MNHEY and CDR2 is SMNVEV in the germline V gene (reference sequence). CDR3 length equals 13 residues. CDR3 amino acids: CASSSGSWKEQYF. CDR3 nucleotide sequence: TGTGCCAGCTCTAGCGGGAGTTGGAAAGAGCAGTACTTC.

The chain couples TRBV28 to TRBJ2-1; a possible D gene is TRBD2 (7 bases). This CDR3 contains 14 residues. Germline CDR1 MDHEN, CDR2 SYDVKM. The V and J ends lost 6 bases and 5 bases respectively, with 14 bases between them. This CDR3 is CASSRAGANNEQFF. The CDR3 nucleotides read TGTGCCAGCAGCCGCGCGGGGGCGAACAATGAGCAGTTCTTC.

The chain joins TRBV9 to TRBJ2-5, with D tentatively TRBD1 (6 bases). The CDR3 has 16 residues. Germline assignment: CDR1 SGDLS and CDR2 YYNGEE. V lost 0 bases, J lost 4 bases, and 16 bases lay in between. This CDR3 reads CASSVAPRRGAETQYF. The CDR3 DNA is TGTGCCAGCAGCGTAGCCCCCCGCAGGGGCGCAGAGACCCAGTACTTC.

The CDR3 loop reads CSARTSGLQVEQYF. As DNA, the CDR3 is TGCAGTGCTAGGACTAGCGGGCTTCAGGTGGAGCAGTACTTC. This chain joins TRBV20-1 and TRBJ2-7; 10 bases line up with TRBD2. With 3 bases clipped from V and 7 bases from J, the junction kept 9 bases outside the gene matches. The CDR3 runs 14 residues. CDR1 is DFQATT, CDR2 SNEGSKA, per germline (reference sequence).

This clonotype came up a few times. The rearrangement joins TRBV6-5 to TRBJ2-1; D is tentatively TRBD1 or TRBD2 (5 bases each). This CDR3 has 15 amino acids. The ends were cut back, 0 bases at V and 8 bases at J, with 14 bases in the middle. Germline CDR1 is MNHEY and CDR2 is SVGAGI. The CDR3 DNA follows: TGTGCCAGCAGTTACTCTGGGGGTAAGGCCGATGAGCAGTTCTTC. The encoded protein is CASSYSGGKADEQFF.

V is TRBV27 and J is TRBJ2-7, with TRBD1 matching 11 bases. Germline trimming cut 2 bases from V and 2 bases from J; bases unmatched to any gene: 8. Germline values: CDR1 MNHEY, CDR2 SMNVEV (reference sequence). The CDR3 contains 17 residues. The CDR3 DNA follows: TGTGCCAGCAGTTTAAAGCGTGGACAGGGGGCGGCCTACGAGCAGTACTTC. Translation: CASSLKRGQGAAYEQYF.

The chain is built from TRBV27 and TRBJ2-3; either TRBD1 or TRBD2 may supply D (5 bases each). This CDR3 is built from 17 residues. Trimming took 3 bases from V and 5 from J, leaving 21 bases between them. The V gene's germline CDR1 is MNHEY and CDR2 SMNVEV (reference sequence). The CDR3 bases are TGTGCCAGCAGTTTTCGCGGACCCAGGGACCCCATAGATACGCAGTATTTT. Its translation is CASSFRGPRDPIDTQYF.

This chain joins TRBV7-8 and TRBJ2-3; no definite D call. The germline V and J ends were trimmed by 5 bases and 2 bases, with 8 bases remaining between them. The CDR3 length is 13 residues. Germline V CDR1 and CDR2: SGHVS, FQNEAQ. CDR3 sequence reads: CASSPLATDTQYF. In DNA form, the CDR3 reads TGTGCCAGCAGCCCTCTGGCCACAGATACGCAGTATTTT.

The chain employs TRBV28 and TRBJ2-7; weak D call: TRBD2 (7 bases). Germline values: CDR1 MDHEN, CDR2 SYDVKM. V was pared by 2 bases and J by 1 base, with 15 bases between. This CDR3 has 16 residues. Here the CDR3 DNA reads TGTGCCAGCAGTTTAAAGGGGGAGGGCCGGTCCTACGAGCAGTACTTC. Translating it yields CASSLKGEGRSYEQYF. Full variable domain (remainder filled in from reference TRBV28 and TRBJ2-7): DVKVTQSSRYLVKRTGEKVFLECVQDMDHENMFWYRQDPGLGLRLIYFSYDVKMKEKGDIPEGYSVSREKKERFSLILESASTNQTSMYLCASSLKGEGRSYEQYFGPGTRLTVT.

The rearrangement links TRBV7-9 to TRBJ1-1; possibly TRBD1 for D (6 bases). The germline gives CDR1 SEHNR, CDR2 FQNEAQ (reference sequence). V was clipped by 5 bases and J by 1 base, with 14 bases between them. The CDR3 is 15 residues long. Here the CDR3 reads CASSPPRTENTEAFF. In DNA form, the CDR3 reads TGTGCCAGCAGCCCCCCTCGGACAGAGAACACTGAAGCTTTCTTT.

The J gene is TRBJ2-1, the V gene TRBV19, with 11 positions matching TRBD2. Trimming cost V 6 bases and J 6 bases; bases outside gene matches: 10. Germline V lookup: CDR1 LNHDA, CDR2 SQIVND (reference sequence). The CDR3 has 16 amino acids. The CDR3 protein is CASSLGLAAAFNEQFF. The CDR3 DNA follows: TGTGCCAGTAGCTTGGGACTAGCGGCTGCTTTCAATGAGCAGTTCTTC.

The J gene is TRBJ2-3, the V gene TRBV14; 7 bases fit TRBD2. The V gene's germline CDR1 is SGHDN and CDR2 FVKESK. The CDR3 sequence is 17 residues long. Losses at the gene ends were 4 bases for V and 0 bases for J; bases not matched to a gene: 10. Written as DNA, the CDR3 is TGTGCCAGCAGCCCCACGAAGGGAGCGGGGAGCACAGATACGCAGTATTTT. This translates into CASSPTKGAGSTDTQYF.

The genes are TRBV28 and TRBJ1-1; the D gene is possibly TRBD1 (6 bases). Germline CDR1 MDHEN, CDR2 SYDVKM. This CDR3 contains 15 residues. V was pared by 6 bases and J by 4 bases, with 18 bases between. The CDR3 coding sequence is TGTGCCAGCAGCCTACAGGGAGAAGGGATCACTGAAGCTTTCTTT. This encodes CASSLQGEGITEAFF. The full variable domain, its missing parts supplied by reference TRBV28 and TRBJ1-1, is DVKVTQSSRYLVKRTGEKVFLECVQDMDHENMFWYRQDPGLGLRLIYFSYDVKMKEKGDIPEGYSVSREKKERFSLILESASTNQTSMYLCASSLQGEGITEAFFGQGTRLTVV.

The chain is built from TRBV5-6 and TRBJ2-1; D is uncertain. CDR1 is SGHDT, CDR2 YYEEEE, per germline. V was pared by 0 bases and J by 9 bases, with 13 bases between. The CDR3 contains 14 residues. The CDR3, as DNA: TGTGCCAGCAGCTTGGGGTCTGGTGTTCTTGAGCAGTTCTTC. It translates to CASSLGSGVLEQFF.

The chain carries TRBV14 and TRBJ2-3; a possible D gene is TRBD2 (5 bases). This CDR3 has 17 residues. The germline V gene encodes CDR1 SGHDN and CDR2 FVKESK. Trimming cost V 0 bases and J 4 bases, with 17 bases left between them. In nucleotides, the CDR3 is TGTGCCAGCAGCCAAGATCCCCTCCTAGGAGGAGCAGATACGCAGTATTTT. Its protein is CASSQDPLLGGADTQYF.

The chain carries TRBV4-1 and TRBJ1-5, with TRBD1 matching over 8 bases. The V and J ends lost 1 base and 8 bases, in that order; junction bases with no gene match: 10. The germline CDR1 and CDR2 sequences are MGHRA and YSYEKL. The CDR3 is 16 residues long. The CDR3 nucleotides are TGCGCCAGCAGCCAAGGGCCGGGACAGGTAGGGGAGCCCCAGCATTTT. Translated: CASSQGPGQVGEPQHF.

The genes are TRBV7-9 and TRBJ1-1; weak D call: TRBD1 (5 bases). The CDR3 is 13 amino acids. V dropped 0 bases and J dropped 4 bases, with 6 bases sitting between them. CDR1 SEHNR and CDR2 FQNEAQ come from the germline V gene (reference sequence). The CDR3 DNA is TGTGCCAGCAGCTTAGCGGGACCCACTGAAGCTTTCTTT. Translating gives CASSLAGPTEAFF.

The chain links TRBV19 to TRBJ1-1; 7 nucleotides line up with TRBD1. V lost 6 bases and J lost 10; bases outside the gene matches: 5. Per the germline V gene, CDR1 is LNHDA and CDR2 is SQIVND (reference sequence). This CDR3 has 11 residues. The CDR3, as DNA: TGTGCCAGTAGCCAGGACAGGAGAGCTTTCTTT. Translation: CASSQDRRAFF. The whole variable domain, filled in from reference TRBV19 and TRBJ1-1, reads DGGITQSPKYLFRKEGQNVTLSCEQNLNHDAMYWYRQDPGQGLRLIYYSQIVNDFQKGDIAEGYSVSREKKESFPLTVTSAQKNPTAFYLCASSQDRRAFFGQGTRLTVV.

The chain combines TRBV9 with TRBJ1-2, with unresolved D. The germline gives CDR1 SGDLS, CDR2 YYNGEE. There are 14 residues in the CDR3. Trimming shortened V by 7 bases and J by 5 bases, and 18 bases separated the two germline ends. The CDR3: CASAPETGRYGYTF. The DNA of the CDR3 is TGTGCCAGCGCACCGGAAACGGGGAGGTATGGCTACACCTTC.

CDR3 in amino acids: CASSQMTVRGHQETQYF. The CDR3 DNA reads as TGCGCCAGCAGTCAAATGACGGTTAGGGGGCACCAAGAGACCCAGTACTTC. The J gene is TRBJ2-5, the V gene TRBV23-1; TRBD1 aligns across 7 bases. TRBV23-1 is filed as an ORF, its function uncertain. This CDR3 spans 17 amino acids. V was pared by 2 bases and J by 0 bases, with 9 bases of the junction left unmatched.

This rearrangement joins TRBV11-2 to TRBJ2-3, with 9 bases lining up with TRBD2. Trimming took 1 base from V and 5 from J; bases not matched to a gene: 10. The CDR3 is made up of 17 amino acids. CDR1 is SGHAT, CDR2 FQNNGV, per germline. CDR3 residues: CASSLGLGGRAQDTQYF. The CDR3 coding sequence is TGTGCCAGCAGCTTAGGTCTGGGCGGGAGGGCCCAAGATACGCAGTATTTT.

Details on this clonotype: The CDR3 end shows no conserved phenylalanine or tryptophan, and so a read error is likely. This chain connects TRBV9 to TRBJ2-6; perhaps TRBD1 as D (5 bases). The CDR3 is made up of 15 amino acids. Per the germline V gene, CDR1 is SGDLS and CDR2 is YYNGEE. The chain's CDR3 is CASSVETSGANALTL. CDR3 sequence (DNA): TGTGCCAGCAGCGTCGAGACCTCTGGGGCCAACGCCCTGACTCTC.

The V and J genes are TRBV6-2 or TRBV6-3 and TRBJ2-5; 7 bases align to TRBD1. With 6 bases clipped from V and 1 base from J, the junction kept 8 bases outside the gene matches. The CDR3 is 15 amino acids. The germline V gene has CDR1 MNHEY and CDR2 SVGEGT. The CDR3 loop reads CASSLRQGLQETQYF. The CDR3 DNA sequence: TGTGCCAGCAGCCTGCGACAGGGCCTCCAAGAGACCCAGTACTTC.

This rearrangement joins TRBV7-9 to TRBJ2-1; D is ambiguous. CDR3 length: 14 residues. Trimming shortened V by 5 bases and J by 8 bases, and 16 bases separated the two germline ends. Germline V lookup: CDR1 SEHNR, CDR2 FQNEAQ (reference sequence). CDR3 loop: CASSPRVSTDEQFF. Here the CDR3 DNA reads TGTGCCAGCAGCCCTCGAGTTAGCACCGATGAGCAGTTCTTC. The entire variable domain, with the rest obtained from reference TRBV7-9 and TRBJ2-1, is as follows: DTGVSQNPRHKITKRGQNVTFRCDPISEHNRLYWYRQTLGQGPEFLTYFQNEAQLEKSRLLSDRFSAERPKGSFSTLEIQRTEQGDSAMYLCASSPRVSTDEQFFGPGTRLTVL.

The chain is built from TRBV6-2 or TRBV6-3 and TRBJ2-3; 15 nucleotides align to TRBD2. Germline CDR1 MNHEY, CDR2 SVGEGT. The V segment lost 5 bases and the J segment 0 bases; nucleotides outside the gene matches: 18. This CDR3 contains 22 residues. CDR3 protein: CASSPRWSGLAGGLASTDTQYF. The DNA of the CDR3 is TGTGCCAGCAGTCCACGTTGGTCGGGACTAGCGGGAGGCCTTGCTAGCACAGATACGCAGTATTTT.

The rearrangement uses TRBV20-1 and TRBJ2-1; 11 positions agree with TRBD2. The CDR3 contains 12 residues. J lost 15 bases, V lost 5 bases, and 9 bases had no gene match. The germline V gene has CDR1 DFQATT and CDR2 SNEGSKA (reference sequence). The DNA for the CDR3 is TGCAGTGCTTATAGCGGGAGGGCTGGTCTGTTCTTC. Residues: CSAYSGRAGLFF.

This clonotype was observed a single time. This chain links TRBV19 with TRBJ1-5; possibly TRBD1 for D (6 bases). The CDR3 is 15 amino acids. Germline assignment: CDR1 LNHDA and CDR2 SQIVND (reference sequence). V lost 1 base and J lost 3, with 10 bases in between. The CDR3 nucleotides read TGTGCCAGTAGTATAGTCACAGGGCCCAATCAGCCCCAGCATTTT. Translating gives CASSIVTGPNQPQHF.

The genes are TRBV19 and TRBJ1-4; 10 bases are shared with TRBD1. This CDR3 spans 19 amino acids. Germline assignment: CDR1 LNHDA and CDR2 SQIVND (reference sequence). The J segment lost 2 bases and the V segment lost 7 bases, leaving 16 bases of the junction unmatched. CDR3 in amino acids: CASTSAPGTGAPTNEKLFF. In DNA, the CDR3 is TGTGCCAGTACTTCAGCTCCCGGGACAGGGGCCCCCACTAATGAAAAACTGTTTTTT.

The chain has TRBV19 and TRBJ1-1; 7 nucleotides agree with TRBD1. The germline V gene has CDR1 LNHDA and CDR2 SQIVND (reference sequence). CDR3 size: 11 residues. Trimming took 6 bases from V and 9 from J; bases not matched to a gene: 4. CDR3 sequence reads: CASRTGIKAFF. Written as DNA, the CDR3 is TGTGCCAGTAGGACAGGGATAAAAGCTTTCTTT.